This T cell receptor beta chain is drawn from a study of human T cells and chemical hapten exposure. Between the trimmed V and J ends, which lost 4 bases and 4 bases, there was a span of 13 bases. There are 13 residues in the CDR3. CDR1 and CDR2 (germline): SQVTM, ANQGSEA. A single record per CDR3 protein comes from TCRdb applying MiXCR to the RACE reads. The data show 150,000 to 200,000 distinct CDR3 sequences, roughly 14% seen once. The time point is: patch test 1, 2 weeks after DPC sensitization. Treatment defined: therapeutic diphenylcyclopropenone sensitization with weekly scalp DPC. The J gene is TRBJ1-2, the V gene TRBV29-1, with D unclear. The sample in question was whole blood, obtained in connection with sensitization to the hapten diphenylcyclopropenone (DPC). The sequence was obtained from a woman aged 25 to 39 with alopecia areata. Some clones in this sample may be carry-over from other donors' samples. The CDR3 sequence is CSVAPGGTYGYTF. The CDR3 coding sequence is TGCAGCGTTGCCCCGGGAGGAACCTATGGCTACACCTTC.